This entry features one TCR beta chain sequence. Its specificity is unknown. PCR involved 60 Vbeta and 13 Jbeta primers. TCRdb's table, derived via immunoSEQ multiplex PCR, lists solely in-frame clones and lacks some. The sample yields 170,000 or so clones, 75% to 85% seen once. This cohort consisted of healthy bone marrow donors. In nominal health when sampled, donors likely had unrecorded immune exposures nonetheless. This CDR3 comprises 15 residues. Germline V CDR1 and CDR2: MDHEN, SYDVKM. V lost 1 base to trimming and J lost 10 bases; unmatched junction nucleotides: 6. This sample is drawn from a study of cytomegalovirus exposure and HLA in healthy donors. In the study overall: Of all 400 or so donors who were genotyped, 81% belonged to the Caucasian-associated ancestry cluster. Study conclusions and caveats: By HLA locus, TCR association rates varied in a later analysis, with DRB1 showing the most and HLA-C the fewest.

The TCR originated in a woman between 25 and 40 years old in good health and CMV-seronegative. This chain links TRBV28 with TRBJ1-6; 8 bases line up with TRBD1. The sequencing input was PBMCs. CDR3 bases: TGTGCCAGCAGTTTATATCAGGGGGCCAACTCACCCCTCCACTTT. Its translation: CASSLYQGANSPLHF.